This TCR beta chain was identified during a study of post-analysis software for immune sequencing data. Whole-study results and caveats: Samples prepared in the same batch strongly co-clustered by F measure. Normalized Chao1 diversity was significantly lower in multiple sclerosis patients than in controls. In patients, TRBV5-6, TRBV5-1 and TRBV20-1 belonged to roughly 5 TRBV segments found more frequently than in controls.

Unique molecular identifiers tagged the TCR beta cDNA libraries. The authors obtained 540,000 or so cDNA molecules from approximately 1 to 10 million T cells. TCRdb redid the calling of the PCR reads with MiXCR, one entry per CDR3 protein. The table has hundreds of thousands of distinct CDR3 sequences, 59% seen once. The CDR3 contains 16 residues. The V gene's germline CDR1 is SGHAT and CDR2 FQNNGV. Germline trimming cut 2 bases from V and 3 bases from J; bases unmatched to any gene: 5. This clonotype showed up just once. The antigen remains undetermined. The sample was blood. This chain uses TRBV11-2 with TRBJ2-1; TRBD2 aligns across 9 bases. The sequence was obtained from a girl aged 2-10 years with multiple sclerosis. As DNA, the CDR3 is TGTGCCAGCAGCTTACTGCTAGCGGGGCTCTACAATGAGCAGTTCTTC. It is translated as CASSLLLAGLYNEQFF.